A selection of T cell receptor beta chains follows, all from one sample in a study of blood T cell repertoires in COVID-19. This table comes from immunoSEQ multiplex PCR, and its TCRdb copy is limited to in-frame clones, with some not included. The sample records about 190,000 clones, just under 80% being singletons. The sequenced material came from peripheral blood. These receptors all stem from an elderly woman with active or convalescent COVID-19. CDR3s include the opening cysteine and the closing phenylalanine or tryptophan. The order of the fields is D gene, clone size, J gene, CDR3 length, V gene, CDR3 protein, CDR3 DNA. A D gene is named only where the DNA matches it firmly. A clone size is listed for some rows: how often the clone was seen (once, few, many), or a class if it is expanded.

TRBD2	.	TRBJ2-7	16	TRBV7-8	CASSLTPGLAAYEQYF	TGTGCCAGCAGCCTAACGCCGGGACTAGCCGCCTACGAGCAGTACTTC
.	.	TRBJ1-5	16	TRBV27	CASSVLRPGSNQPQHF	TGTGCCAGCAGTGTTTTACGGCCAGGGAGCAATCAGCCCCAGCATTTT
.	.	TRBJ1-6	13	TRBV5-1	CASSLAGFSPLHF	TGCGCCAGCAGCTTGGCAGGGTTTTCACCCCTCCACTTT
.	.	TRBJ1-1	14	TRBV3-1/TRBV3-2	CASSQGTRNTEAFF	TGTGCCAGCAGCCAAGGGACAAGAAACACTGAAGCTTTCTTT
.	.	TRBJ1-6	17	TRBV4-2	CASSQELWTDNNSPLHF	TGTGCCAGCAGCCAAGAATTATGGACAGATAATAATTCACCCCTCCACTTT
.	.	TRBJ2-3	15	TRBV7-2	CASSYVGSPTDTQYF	TGTGCCAGCAGCTATGTCGGGAGCCCCACAGATACGCAGTATTTT
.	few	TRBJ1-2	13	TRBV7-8	CASSLQVGYGYTF	TGTGCCAGCAGCTTACAGGTGGGCTATGGCTACACCTTC
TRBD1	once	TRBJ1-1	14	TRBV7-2	CASRPKQGATEAFF	TGTGCCAGCAGGCCGAAACAGGGGGCCACTGAAGCTTTCTTT
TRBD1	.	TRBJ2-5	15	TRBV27	CASSSLGQGRETQYF	TGTGCCAGCAGTTCCCTGGGACAGGGAAGAGAGACCCAGTACTTC
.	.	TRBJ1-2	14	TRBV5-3	CARSGGSSVYGYTF	TGTGCCAGAAGCGGAGGCTCTTCGGTCTATGGCTACACCTTC
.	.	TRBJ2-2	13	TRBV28	CAHGGASTGELFF	TGTGCCCACGGCGGGGCTAGCACCGGGGAGCTGTTTTTT
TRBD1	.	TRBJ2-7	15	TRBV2	CASRSPGQGFYEQYF	TGTGCCAGCAGAAGTCCGGGACAGGGCTTTTACGAGCAGTACTTC
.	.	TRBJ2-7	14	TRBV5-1	CASSSGQHGGEQYF	TGCGCCAGCAGCTCCGGACAGCACGGCGGCGAGCAGTACTTC
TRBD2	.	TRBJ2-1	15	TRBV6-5	CASSFKRGGYNEQFF	TGTGCCAGCAGTTTCAAGCGGGGGGGATACAATGAGCAGTTCTTC
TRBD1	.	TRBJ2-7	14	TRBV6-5	CASTFSGTGYEQYF	TGTGCCAGCACCTTCTCCGGGACAGGCTACGAGCAGTACTTC
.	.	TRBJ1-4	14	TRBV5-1	CASSPGHLNEKLFF	TGCGCCAGCAGCCCGGGACACCTTAATGAAAAACTGTTTTTT
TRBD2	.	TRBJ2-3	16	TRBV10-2	CASRRTSGGSTDTQYF	TGCGCCAGCAGGCGGACTAGCGGGGGCTCCACAGATACGCAGTATTTT
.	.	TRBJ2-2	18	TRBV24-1	CATSDPGKSAVITGELFF	TGTGCCACCAGTGATCCCGGGAAAAGCGCGGTTATCACCGGGGAGCTGTTTTTT
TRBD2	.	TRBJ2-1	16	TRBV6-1	CASSGRLAGGYNEQFF	TGTGCCAGCAGTGGACGACTAGCGGGGGGGTACAATGAGCAGTTCTTC
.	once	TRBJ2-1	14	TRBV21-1	CASSSSSGVDEQFF	TGTGCCAGCAGCAGCTCTAGCGGGGTGGATGAGCAGTTCTTC
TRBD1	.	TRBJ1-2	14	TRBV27	CASSSSGQGSGYTF	TGTGCCAGCAGTTCCTCGGGACAGGGGAGTGGCTACACCTTC
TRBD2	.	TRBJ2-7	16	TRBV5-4	CASERRAGGSSYEQYF	TGTGCCAGCGAACGAAGAGCGGGGGGGAGCTCCTACGAGCAGTACTTC
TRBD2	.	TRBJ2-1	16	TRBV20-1	CSASPGTSGGRSEQFF	TGCAGTGCTAGTCCGGGGACTAGCGGGGGGCGCAGTGAGCAGTTCTTC
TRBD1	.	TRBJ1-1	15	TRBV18	CASSEGQGAGTEAFF	TGTGCCAGCTCAGAAGGACAGGGGGCTGGCACTGAAGCTTTCTTT
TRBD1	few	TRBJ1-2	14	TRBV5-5	CASNPQGQAYGYTF	TGTGCCAGCAACCCGCAAGGACAGGCCTATGGCTACACCTTC
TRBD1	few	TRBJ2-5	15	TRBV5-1	CASSGEGAGGETQYF	TGCGCCAGCAGTGGTGAGGGGGCCGGTGGAGAGACCCAGTACTTC
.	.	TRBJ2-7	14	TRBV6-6	CASSYYLDSDEQYF	TGTGCCAGCAGTTACTACCTGGACAGCGACGAGCAGTACTTC
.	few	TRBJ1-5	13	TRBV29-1	CSAAPGFGQPQHF	TGCAGCGCGGCCCCAGGATTTGGGCAGCCCCAGCATTTT
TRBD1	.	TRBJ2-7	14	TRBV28	CASGLTGMSYEQYF	TGTGCCAGCGGCCTGACAGGGATGTCCTACGAGCAGTACTTC
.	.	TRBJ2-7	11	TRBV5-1	CASSSNRDVYF	TGCGCCAGCAGCTCCAACAGGGACGTGTACTTC
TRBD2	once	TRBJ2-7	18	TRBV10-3	CAVAGEPGLAGVKNEQYF	TGTGCCGTAGCGGGAGAACCGGGACTAGCGGGGGTGAAAAACGAGCAGTACTTC
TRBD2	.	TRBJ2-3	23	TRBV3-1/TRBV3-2	CASSQLFYFGTKGLAQSTDTQYF	TGTGCCAGCAGCCAACTTTTTTATTTTGGGACTAAGGGACTAGCTCAGTCCACAGATACGCAGTATTTT
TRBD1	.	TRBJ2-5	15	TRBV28	CASSTGTGLWETQYF	TGTGCCAGCAGTACCGGGACAGGGCTTTGGGAGACCCAGTACTTC
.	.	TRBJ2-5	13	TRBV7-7	CASSLAPRETQYF	TGTGCTAGCAGCTTAGCCCCCCGGGAGACCCAGTACTTC
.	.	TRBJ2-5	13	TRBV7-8	CASSLGEWETQYF	TGTGCCAGCAGCTTAGGAGAGTGGGAGACCCAGTACTTC
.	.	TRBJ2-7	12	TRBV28	CASRTQAHEQYF	TGTGCCAGCAGGACACAGGCTCACGAGCAGTACTTC
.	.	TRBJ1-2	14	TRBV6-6	CASSPPGGSRGYTF	TGTGCCAGCAGTCCACCCGGGGGTTCGCGCGGCTACACCTTC
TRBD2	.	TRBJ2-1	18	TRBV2	CASNGIAGGTSSYNEQFF	TGTGCCAGCAATGGAATAGCGGGGGGCACGAGCTCCTACAATGAGCAGTTCTTC
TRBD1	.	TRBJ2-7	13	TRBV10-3	CAILQGQGYEQYF	TGTGCCATCCTCCAAGGACAGGGTTACGAGCAGTACTTC
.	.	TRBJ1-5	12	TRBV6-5	CASGAGHQPQHF	TGTGCCAGTGGGGCAGGGCATCAGCCCCAGCATTTT
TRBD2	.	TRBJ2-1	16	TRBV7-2	CASSLHAGDSYNEQFF	TGTGCCAGCAGCTTACATGCGGGGGATTCCTACAATGAGCAGTTCTTC
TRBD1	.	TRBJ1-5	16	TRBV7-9	CASSPTGNGGNQPQHF	TGTGCCAGCAGCCCGACAGGGAATGGAGGGAATCAGCCCCAGCATTTT
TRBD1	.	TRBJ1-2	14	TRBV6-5	CASSGTGKDYGYTF	TGTGCCAGCAGCGGGACAGGCAAAGACTATGGCTACACCTTC
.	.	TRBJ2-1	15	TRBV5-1	CASSLEDNTYNEQFF	TGCGCCAGCAGCTTGGAGGACAATACATACAATGAGCAGTTCTTC
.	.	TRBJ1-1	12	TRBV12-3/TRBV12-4	CASSLAFGSAFF	TGTGCCAGCAGTTTAGCGTTCGGGTCGGCTTTCTTT
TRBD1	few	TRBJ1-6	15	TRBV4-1	CASSQDIQGGSSLHF	TGCGCCAGCAGCCAAGATATACAGGGGGGATCATCCCTCCACTTT
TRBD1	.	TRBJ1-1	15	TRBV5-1	CASSLRQGGNTEAFF	TGCGCCAGCAGCTTAAGGCAGGGGGGCAACACTGAAGCTTTCTTT
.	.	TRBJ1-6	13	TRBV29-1	CSVREQWDSPLHF	TGCAGCGTTAGAGAACAGTGGGATTCACCCCTCCACTTT
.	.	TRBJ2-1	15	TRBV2	CASGFAGAAYNEQFF	TGTGCCAGCGGATTCGCGGGGGCCGCCTACAATGAGCAGTTCTTC
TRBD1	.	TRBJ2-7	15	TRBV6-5	CASRLVGQGPYEQYF	TGTGCCAGCAGATTGGTAGGACAGGGTCCCTACGAGCAGTACTTC
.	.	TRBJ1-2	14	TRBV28	CASSTTQGIYGYTF	TGTGCCAGCAGCACAACCCAGGGGATCTATGGCTACACCTTC
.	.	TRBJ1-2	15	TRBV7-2	CASSRTGGIDYGYTF	TGTGCCAGCAGCCGGACGGGGGGTATCGACTATGGCTACACCTTC
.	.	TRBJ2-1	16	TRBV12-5	CASGLSTGLPYNEQFF	TGTGCTAGTGGTTTGAGCACAGGGCTTCCCTACAATGAGCAGTTCTTC
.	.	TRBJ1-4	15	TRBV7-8	CASSSRTATNEKLFF	TGTGCCAGCAGCTCTAGGACAGCAACTAATGAAAAACTGTTTTTT
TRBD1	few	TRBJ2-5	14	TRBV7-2	CASSLDRGRETQYF	TGTGCCAGCAGCTTAGACAGGGGGCGAGAGACCCAGTACTTC
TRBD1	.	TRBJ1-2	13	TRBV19	CASSIQGHLGYTF	TGTGCCAGTTCTATACAGGGGCACCTTGGCTACACCTTC
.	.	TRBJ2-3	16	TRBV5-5	CASRLGRGSTLYTQYF	TGTGCCAGCAGACTAGGGAGGGGGTCCACACTATATACGCAGTATTTT
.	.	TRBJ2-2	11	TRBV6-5	CASTGTGELFF	TGTGCCAGCACCGGGACCGGGGAGCTGTTTTTT
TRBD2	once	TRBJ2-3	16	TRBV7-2	CASSPGLAGGLDTQYF	TGTGCCAGCAGCCCCGGACTAGCGGGGGGGCTTGATACGCAGTATTTT
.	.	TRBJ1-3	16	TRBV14	CASSRFTGISGNTIYF	TGTGCCAGCAGCCGATTTACAGGAATCTCTGGAAACACCATATATTTT